One sample yielded the 24 T cell receptor beta chains listed below, sequenced in a study of blood T cell repertoires in COVID-19. The assay was immunoSEQ multiplex PCR, and TCRdb's table has in-frame clones only and misses some. The sample lists about 200,000 clones; 88% were seen once. Sequencing was performed on peripheral blood. The source is a man younger than 35 with active or convalescent COVID-19.

This chain links TRBV3-1 (or the pseudogene TRBV3-2) with TRBJ2-5, with TRBD1 as a possible D gene (6 bases). The germline V gene encodes CDR1 LGHDT and CDR2 YNNKEL (reference sequence). The CDR3 has 15 amino acids. Trimming removed 4 bases at V and 4 bases at J, with 16 bases between. The DNA for the CDR3 is TGTGCCAGCAGCCGGACGCTGGGGGCTCGAGAGACCCAGTACTTC. It translates to CASSRTLGARETQYF.

The chain recombines TRBV7-9 with TRBJ2-2, with D tentatively TRBD1 (6 bases). V shed 4 bases and J shed 5 bases, with 14 bases lying between them. This CDR3 is built from 15 residues. CDR1 is SEHNR and CDR2 is FQNEAQ in the germline V gene (reference sequence). The CDR3 sequence: CASSYSGTLTGELFF. The CDR3, as DNA: TGTGCCAGCAGCTACTCCGGGACACTAACCGGGGAGCTGTTTTTT.

This rearrangement joins TRBV4-1 to TRBJ1-3, with 7 positions matching TRBD1. Germline CDR1 and CDR2: MGHRA and YSYEKL. J was trimmed by 0 bases and V by 4 bases; bases with no gene match: 6. This CDR3 comprises 16 residues. CDR3 loop: CASSLSAGGSGNTIYF. In DNA, the CDR3 is TGCGCCAGCAGCCTTTCGGCAGGGGGCTCTGGAAACACCATATATTTT.

The J gene is TRBJ2-2, the V gene TRBV5-6; D perhaps matches TRBD1 (5 bases). The germline CDR1 and CDR2 sequences are SGHDT and YYEEEE. This CDR3 comprises 14 residues. The V end was cut by 4 bases, the J end by 3 bases, with 10 bases between. In nucleotides, the CDR3 is TGTGCCAGCAGCGTCACAGGAGACACCGGGGAGCTGTTTTTT. Its protein is CASSVTGDTGELFF.

The rearrangement uses TRBV6-1 and TRBJ1-2; D uncertain. Germline V CDR1 and CDR2: MNHNS, SASEGT. V gave up 2 bases and J gave up 2 bases, with 6 bases separating them. The CDR3 is made up of 13 amino acids. The CDR3 DNA reads TGTGCCAGCAGTGAACCGGAGAACTATGGCTACACCTTC. Amino acids: CASSEPENYGYTF.

The chain combines TRBV7-9 with TRBJ2-1, with D possibly TRBD1 on 5 matching bases. Trimming removed 2 bases at V and 9 bases at J, with 11 bases between. CDR1 SEHNR and CDR2 FQNEAQ come from the germline V gene (reference sequence). The CDR3 contains 13 residues. CDR3 sequence reads: CASSLYQGPEQFF. CDR3 in DNA: TGTGCCAGCAGCTTATACCAGGGTCCTGAGCAGTTCTTC.

This clone was seen once. V is TRBV6-4 and J is TRBJ2-3; no reliable D call. In germline, CDR1 is MRHNA, CDR2 SNTAGT. V was clipped by 6 bases and J by 3 bases, with 16 bases between them. This CDR3 has 15 amino acids. The CDR3 DNA follows: TGTGCCAGCAGCCAGGTTCCTCAAGGTACAGATACGCAGTATTTT. This codes for CASSQVPQGTDTQYF.

The V call is TRBV4-3, the J call TRBJ2-3; no definite D call. CDR3 size: 18 residues. V lost 0 bases and J lost 3, with 19 bases in between. Germline CDR1 and CDR2: LGHNA and YSLEER. The CDR3 nucleotides read TGCGCCAGCAGCCAAGACGCCGACCGCAGGATCCTTACAGATACGCAGTATTTT. Translation: CASSQDADRRILTDTQYF.

The chain joins TRBV7-8 to TRBJ2-1, with D tentatively TRBD1 (5 bases). The length of the CDR3 is 15 residues. The V end lost 1 base, the J end lost 7 bases, and 14 bases lay between the germline ends. In germline, CDR1 is SGHVS, CDR2 FQNEAQ. The CDR3 sequence: CASSLVRRDLNEQFF. DNA for the CDR3: TGTGCCAGCAGCTTAGTTCGCAGGGATCTAAATGAGCAGTTCTTC.

The table lists this clone with a count of one. This chain links TRBV12-3 or TRBV12-4 with TRBJ1-2, with D unclear. With 3 bases removed from V and 2 bases from J, the gap between germline ends came to 4 bases. The CDR3 has 12 amino acids. CDR3: CASSLRNYGYTF. In DNA form, the CDR3 reads TGTGCCAGCAGTTTGCGAAACTATGGCTACACCTTC.

The chain employs TRBV10-3 and TRBJ1-2, with 7 bases identical to TRBD1. The junction had 10 bases not matched to a gene; V was cut back by 2 bases and J by 4 bases. Per the germline V gene, CDR1 is ENHRY and CDR2 is SYGVKD. The CDR3 runs 16 residues. The CDR3 sequence is CAISEVDRRESYGYTF. In DNA, the CDR3 is TGTGCCATCAGTGAGGTGGACAGGAGAGAATCCTATGGCTACACCTTC.

This chain connects TRBV19 to TRBJ1-3; TRBD1 matches at 8 bases. The germline V gene has CDR1 LNHDA and CDR2 SQIVND (reference sequence). This CDR3 comprises 15 residues. The junction had 7 bases not matched to a gene; V was cut back by 3 bases and J by 6 bases. The CDR3: CASSIAGGAKNTIYF. The CDR3 coding sequence is TGTGCCAGTAGTATTGCAGGGGGCGCGAAAAACACCATATATTTT.

The gene calls are TRBV28 and TRBJ1-1; D may be TRBD1 (5 bases). Deletions cut 6 bases from V and 8 bases from J, with 19 bases between. The CDR3 runs to 14 residues. Germline CDR1 reads MDHEN; CDR2 reads SYDVKM. The CDR3: CASRGGTEGKEAFF. As DNA, the CDR3 is TGTGCCAGCAGGGGAGGGACTGAGGGTAAGGAAGCTTTCTTT.

This chain links TRBV7-2 with TRBJ2-7; the match to TRBD2 covers 7 bases. The CDR3 extends over 14 amino acids. With 5 bases clipped from V and 4 bases from J, the junction kept 8 bases outside the gene matches. Germline-derived CDR1 and CDR2 are SGHTA and FQGNSA. CDR3 bases: TGTGCCAGCAGCCCATATGCGGGGGAGTACGAGCAGTACTTC. This sequence encodes CASSPYAGEYEQYF.

The table lists this clone with a few counts. The gene calls are TRBV12-5 and TRBJ2-7, with D unresolved. The CDR3 runs 12 residues. CDR1 LGHNT and CDR2 FRNRAP come from the germline V gene. V lost 3 bases to trimming and J lost 5 bases, with 8 bases between them. Here the CDR3 DNA reads TGTGCTAGTGGTTTTTCCACGGACGAGCAGTACTTC. It encodes CASGFSTDEQYF.

In this sample, this clone turned up once. This rearrangement joins TRBV2 to TRBJ2-5; 8 positions agree with TRBD2. CDR1 and CDR2 (germline): SNHLY, FYNNEI. CDR3 length: 15 amino acids. V dropped 6 bases and J dropped 3; count of bases not matched to a gene: 9. CDR3 in amino acids: CASRGGLVFEETQYF. The CDR3 DNA is TGTGCCAGCAGGGGGGGACTAGTCTTCGAAGAGACCCAGTACTTC.

This clone showed up many times. The rearrangement joins TRBV11-2 to TRBJ2-7, with D tentatively TRBD2 (5 bases). The CDR3 extends over 13 amino acids. With 3 bases removed from V and 3 bases from J, the gap between germline ends came to 9 bases. Germline V gene lookup returns CDR1 SGHAT and CDR2 FQNNGV. CDR3 loop: CASSLNRDYEQYF. The CDR3 nucleotides are TGTGCCAGCAGCTTGAACCGGGACTACGAGCAGTACTTC.

V is TRBV27 and J is TRBJ2-7; 14 nucleotides line up with TRBD2. The V segment lost 8 bases and the J segment 2 bases; nucleotides outside the gene matches: 8. Germline CDR1 reads MNHEY; CDR2 reads SMNVEV (reference sequence). CDR3 size: 16 residues. CDR3 loop: CASHPRGLAGAYEQYF. CDR3 DNA sequence: TGTGCCAGCCACCCCAGGGGACTAGCGGGAGCCTACGAGCAGTACTTC.

This clone was counted once. One junction end disagrees with the germline gene, perhaps due to a read error. The rearrangement joins TRBV19 to TRBJ2-7; 10 bases map to TRBD1. The CDR3 consists of 14 residues. Looked up from germline, CDR1 is LNHDA and CDR2 is SQIVND (reference sequence). CDR3 nucleotides: TGTGCCAGTAGCATAGGGACAGGGGACTACGAGCAGTACTTC. This translates into CASSIGTGDYEQYF.

The chain recombines TRBV30 with TRBJ1-1; TRBD1 agrees at 9 bases. The CDR3 is 13 residues long. Germline CDR1 GTSNPN, CDR2 SVGIG (reference sequence). V lost 8 bases, J lost 3 bases, and 7 bases stayed unmatched. Here the CDR3 reads CARTGELDTEAFF. CDR3 in DNA: TGTGCCCGGACAGGGGAGTTGGACACTGAAGCTTTCTTT.

This rearrangement joins TRBV21-1 to TRBJ1-2; TRBD1 is the table's D call, not checked against the DNA. TRBV21-1 is noted as a pseudogene. This CDR3 spans 15 amino acids. The CDR3: CASSKRTGGDYGYTF. DNA of the CDR3: TGTGCCAGCAGCAAACGGACAGGGGGCGACTATGGCTACACCTTC.

The chain uses TRBV6-1 and TRBJ2-7; TRBD1 is a possible D gene (6 bases). The CDR3 totals 14 residues. V was shortened by 5 bases and J by 1 base, with 12 bases between the two germline ends. Germline V gene data show CDR1 as MNHNS and CDR2 as SASEGT. This CDR3 reads CASSTTTGSYEQYF. The CDR3 DNA reads as TGTGCCAGCAGTACAACGACAGGTTCCTACGAGCAGTACTTC.

The rearrangement joins TRBV9 to TRBJ1-6, with D maybe TRBD1 (6 bases). The V gene lost 3 bases and the J gene lost 10 bases, with 17 bases spanning the gap. Germline values: CDR1 SGDLS, CDR2 YYNGEE. The CDR3 is 15 residues long. The CDR3 sequence: CASSERTEGLSPLHF. The CDR3 DNA reads as TGTGCCAGCAGCGAAAGGACAGAAGGTTTATCACCCCTCCACTTT.

The chain employs TRBV5-4 and TRBJ1-1; 9 bases line up with TRBD1. Germline lookup yields CDR1 SGHNT and CDR2 YYREEE (reference sequence). This CDR3 spans 15 amino acids. V shed 3 bases and J 5 bases; nucleotides not matched to a gene: 8. The CDR3 region is CASSSPGQGGTEAFF. The CDR3, as DNA: TGTGCCAGCAGCTCTCCGGGACAGGGAGGGACTGAAGCTTTCTTT.